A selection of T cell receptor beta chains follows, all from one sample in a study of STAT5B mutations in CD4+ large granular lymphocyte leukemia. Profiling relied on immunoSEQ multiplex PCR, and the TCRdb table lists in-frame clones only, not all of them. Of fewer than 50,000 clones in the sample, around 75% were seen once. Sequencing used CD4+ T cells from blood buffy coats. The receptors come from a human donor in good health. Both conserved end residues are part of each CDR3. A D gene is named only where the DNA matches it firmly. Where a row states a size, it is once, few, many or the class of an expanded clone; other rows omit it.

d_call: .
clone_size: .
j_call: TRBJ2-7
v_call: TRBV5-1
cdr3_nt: TGCGCCAGCAGCTTGGTGGGCGGCTCCTACGAGCAGTACTTC
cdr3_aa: CASSLVGGSYEQYF

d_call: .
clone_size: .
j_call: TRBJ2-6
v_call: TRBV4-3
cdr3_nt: TGCGCCAGCAGCCAAGATCTTGACAGCTCTGGGGCCAACGTCCTGACTTTC
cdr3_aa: CASSQDLDSSGANVLTF

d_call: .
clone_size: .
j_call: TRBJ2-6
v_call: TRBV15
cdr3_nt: TGTGCCACCAGCAGAGATCGGGCGTCTGGGGCCAACGTCCTGACTTTC
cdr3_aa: CATSRDRASGANVLTF

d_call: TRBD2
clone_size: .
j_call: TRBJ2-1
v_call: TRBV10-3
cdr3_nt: TGTGCCATCAGTGAGTCCACGGGAGGCGGAAATGAGCAGTTCTTC
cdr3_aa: CAISESTGGGNEQFF

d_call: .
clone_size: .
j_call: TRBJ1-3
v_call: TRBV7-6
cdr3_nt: TGTGCCAGCAGCTTAGAGGCGTGGACTCAAGGGGCTGGAAACACCATATATTTT
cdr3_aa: CASSLEAWTQGAGNTIYF

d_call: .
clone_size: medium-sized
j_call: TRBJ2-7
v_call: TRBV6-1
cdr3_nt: TGTGCCAGCAGTGTTGAGCGGGACACGGGCGAGCAGTACTTC
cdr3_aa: CASSVERDTGEQYF

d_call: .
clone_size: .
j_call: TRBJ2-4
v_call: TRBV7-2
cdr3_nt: TGTGCCAGCAGCTCCCGTGGGGGGGGGCTCGGAAAAAACATTCAGTACTTC
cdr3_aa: CASSSRGGGLGKNIQYF

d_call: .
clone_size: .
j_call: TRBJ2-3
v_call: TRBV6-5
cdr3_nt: TGTGCCAGCAGTCAAACAGGGAGGACAGATACGCAGTATTTT
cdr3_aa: CASSQTGRTDTQYF

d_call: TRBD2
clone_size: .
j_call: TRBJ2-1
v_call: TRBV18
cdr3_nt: TGTGCCAGCTCACCATTGGCGGGGGGGAACTACAATGAGCAGTTCTTC
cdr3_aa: CASSPLAGGNYNEQFF

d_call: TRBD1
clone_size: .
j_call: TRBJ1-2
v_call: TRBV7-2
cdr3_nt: TGTGCCAGCAGCACCGGACAGGGAGGGTATGGCTACACCTTC
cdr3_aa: CASSTGQGGYGYTF

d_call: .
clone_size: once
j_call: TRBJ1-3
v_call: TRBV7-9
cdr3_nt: TGTGCCAGCAGCTTAGTACCCGCCGGAAACACCATATATTTT
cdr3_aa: CASSLVPAGNTIYF

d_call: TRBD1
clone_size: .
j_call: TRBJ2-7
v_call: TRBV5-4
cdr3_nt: TGTGCCAGCACCTTAGGGACAGGGGTGTACGAGCAGTACTTC
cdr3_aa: CASTLGTGVYEQYF

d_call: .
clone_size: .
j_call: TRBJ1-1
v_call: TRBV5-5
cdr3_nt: TGTGCCAGCAGCTTATGGGGAAGGAACACTGAAGCTTTCTTT
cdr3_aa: CASSLWGRNTEAFF

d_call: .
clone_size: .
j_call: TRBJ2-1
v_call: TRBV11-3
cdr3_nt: TGTGCCAGCAGCTTAGGAGGGAGCCTAAACAATGAGCAGTTCTTC
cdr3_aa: CASSLGGSLNNEQFF

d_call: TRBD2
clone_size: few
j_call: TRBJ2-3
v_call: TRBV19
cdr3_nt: TGTGCCAGTAGTATCGGGGCTAGCGGGAGCACAGATACGCAGTATTTT
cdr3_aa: CASSIGASGSTDTQYF

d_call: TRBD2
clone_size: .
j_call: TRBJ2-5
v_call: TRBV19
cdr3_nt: TGTGCCAGTAGTATAACCTGGACTAGCCTAGAGACCCAGTACTTC
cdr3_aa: CASSITWTSLETQYF

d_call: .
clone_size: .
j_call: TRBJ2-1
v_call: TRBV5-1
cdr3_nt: TGCGCCAGCAGCTTAGTCCCGGGAAGCGATGAGCAGTTCTTC
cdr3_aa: CASSLVPGSDEQFF

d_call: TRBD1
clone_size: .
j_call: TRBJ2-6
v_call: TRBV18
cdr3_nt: TGTGCCAGCTCACTGACCAGGGACAGTGGGTCTGGGGCCAACGTCCTGACTTTC
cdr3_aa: CASSLTRDSGSGANVLTF

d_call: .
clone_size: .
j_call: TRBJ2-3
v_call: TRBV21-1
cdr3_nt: TGTGCCAGCAGCCCTATTGTGTGGGACGGCTGCACAGATACGCAGTATTTT
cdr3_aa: CASSPIVWDGCTDTQYF

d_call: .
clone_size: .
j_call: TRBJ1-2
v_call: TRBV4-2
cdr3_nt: TGTGCCAGCAGCCAAGGGTCGGCATATGGCTACACCTTC
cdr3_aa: CASSQGSAYGYTF

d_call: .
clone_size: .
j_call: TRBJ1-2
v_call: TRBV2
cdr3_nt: TGTGCCAGCAGTGAGGAGGGGGTGGATGGCTACACCTTC
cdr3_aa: CASSEEGVDGYTF

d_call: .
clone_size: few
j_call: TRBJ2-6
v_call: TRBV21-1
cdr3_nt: TGTGCCAGCAGCAAATGCAGGACCGACTCTGGGGCCAACGTCCTGACTTTC
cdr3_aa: CASSKCRTDSGANVLTF

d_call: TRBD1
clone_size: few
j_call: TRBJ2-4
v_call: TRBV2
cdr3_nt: TGTGCCAGCAGTGAAAGGGACAGGGTGGCAAACATTCAGTACTTC
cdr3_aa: CASSERDRVANIQYF

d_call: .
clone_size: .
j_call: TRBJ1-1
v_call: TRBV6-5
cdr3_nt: TGTGCCAGCAGTTACGGGGGACGATGGAACACTGAAGCTTTCTTT
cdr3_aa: CASSYGGRWNTEAFF

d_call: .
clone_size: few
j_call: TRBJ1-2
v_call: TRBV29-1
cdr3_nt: TGCAGCGTTGGGGAGTCATATGGCTACACCTTC
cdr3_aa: CSVGESYGYTF

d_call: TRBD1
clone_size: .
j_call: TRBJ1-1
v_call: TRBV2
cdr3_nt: TGTGCCAGCAGAAACAGGGGAGGGACTGAAGCTTTCTTT
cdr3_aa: CASRNRGGTEAFF